Each of the 25 T cell receptor beta chains below was sequenced from the same sample in a study of CD8 T cells in ankylosing spondylitis. Each CDR3 protein gets one entry after TCRdb re-called the 5' RACE reads with MiXCR. The table shows more than 60,000 distinct CDR3 sequences, with 6% to 8% occurring only once. The specimen sequenced was synovial fluid, either unsorted or a sorted T cell fraction (not recorded which). All receptors come from a male donor with ankylosing spondylitis.

This clonotype was found many times. This chain connects TRBV5-1 to TRBJ2-1; the D call may be TRBD1 or TRBD2 (5 bases each). This CDR3 contains 13 residues. V was pared by 3 bases and J by 6 bases, with 10 bases between. Germline CDR1 is SGHRS and CDR2 is YFSETQ. CDR3 nucleotide sequence: TGCGCCAGCAGCTACGTTGGGGGCAATGAGCAGTTCTTC. Translation: CASSYVGGNEQFF.

This clonotype appeared many times. The chain uses TRBV5-1 and TRBJ2-5, with TRBD2 matching over 11 bases. V gave up 0 bases and J gave up 4 bases; unmatched junction bases: 5. The germline CDR1 and CDR2 sequences are SGHRS and YFSETQ. CDR3 length: 16 residues. The CDR3 region is CASSLGGLAEGETQYF. As DNA, the CDR3 is TGCGCCAGCAGCTTGGGGGGACTAGCGGAGGGAGAGACCCAGTACTTC.

This clonotype was counted a few times. J is TRBJ2-1 and V is TRBV3-1; D is perhaps TRBD1 (6 bases). V lost 4 bases, J lost 6 bases, and 13 bases lay in between. Germline-derived CDR1 and CDR2 are LGHDT and YNNKEL (reference sequence). CDR3 length: 14 amino acids. The DNA of the CDR3 is TGTGCCAGCAGCCGAGGACAGAGGGCCAATGAGCAGTTCTTC. This translates into CASSRGQRANEQFF.

The CDR3 here is CSAPADSSNEQYF. DNA for the CDR3: TGCAGTGCTCCCGCTGACAGTAGCAACGAGCAGTACTTC. This chain joins TRBV20-1 and TRBJ2-7, with D possibly matching TRBD1 (5 bases). Trimming removed 5 bases at V and 5 bases at J, with 16 bases between. Germline V gives CDR1 DFQATT, CDR2 SNEGSKA (reference sequence). CDR3 length: 13 amino acids.

In this sample, this clonotype turned up a few times. J is TRBJ2-2 and V is TRBV11-2, with 13 bases fitting TRBD2. Germline CDR1 reads SGHAT; CDR2 reads FQNNGV. This CDR3 comprises 18 residues. The V and J ends lost 5 bases and 4 bases, in that order; junction bases with no gene match: 10. CDR3 residues: CASSPGLAGDLPTGELFF. In DNA form, the CDR3 reads TGTGCCAGCAGCCCCGGACTAGCGGGAGACCTTCCCACCGGGGAGCTGTTTTTT.

This clonotype was seen at least ten times. This sequence joins TRBV4-2 and TRBJ2-6; D is perhaps TRBD1 or TRBD2 (6 bases each). The ends were cut back, 3 bases at V and 0 bases at J, with 18 bases in the middle. This CDR3 has 19 amino acids. Germline CDR1 is LGHNA and CDR2 is YNFKEQ. The CDR3 nucleotides are TGTGCCAGCAGCCACGACAACAGGGACTTTTTCTCTGGGGCCAACGTCCTGACTTTC. Translated: CASSHDNRDFFSGANVLTF.

This clonotype was seen at least ten times. V is TRBV5-6 and J is TRBJ2-1; 11 positions agree with TRBD2. V was pared by 0 bases and J by 7 bases, with 6 bases of the junction left unmatched. Germline loops: CDR1 SGHDT, CDR2 YYEEEE. This CDR3 is 16 amino acids long. The CDR3 DNA follows: TGTGCCAGCAGCTTGGGACTAGCGGGATCCAGGAATGAGCAGTTCTTC. Amino acid sequence: CASSLGLAGSRNEQFF.

This clonotype was recorded many times. The V and J genes are TRBV4-3 and TRBJ2-1, with 12 bases matching TRBD2. The V gene's germline CDR1 is LGHNA and CDR2 YSLEER. The length of the CDR3 is 20 residues. The V gene end was trimmed by 0 bases and the J gene end by 3 bases; junction bases not matched to a gene: 12. The CDR3 coding sequence is TGCGCCAGCAGCCAAGAAGGGCTGTCTAGCGGGAGGGTGTACTACAATGAGCAGTTCTTC. This sequence encodes CASSQEGLSSGRVYYNEQFF.

This clonotype has a count of ten or more. The genes are TRBV5-1 and TRBJ2-2; D is unclear. The CDR3 runs 14 residues. With 0 bases removed from V and 3 bases from J, the gap between germline ends came to 6 bases. Germline CDR1 and CDR2: SGHRS and YFSETQ. Here the CDR3 DNA reads TGCGCCAGCAGCTTGGGCCTGGACACCGGGGAGCTGTTTTTT. This sequence encodes CASSLGLDTGELFF.

This chain links TRBV28 with TRBJ2-3; TRBD1 matches 7 bases. The CDR3 contains 13 residues. Germline loops: CDR1 MDHEN, CDR2 SYDVKM. V lost 8 bases and J lost 9; bases outside the gene matches: 11. The CDR3 DNA reads as TGTGCCAGCCAGGGATACATCAGGGGGACGCAGTATTTT. It encodes CASQGYIRGTQYF. Combining the CDR3 with reference TRBV28 and TRBJ2-3 gives the whole variable domain DVKVTQSSRYLVKRTGEKVFLECVQDMDHENMFWYRQDPGLGLRLIYFSYDVKMKEKGDIPEGYSVSREKKERFSLILESASTNQTSMYLCASQGYIRGTQYFGPGTRLTVL.

This clonotype has only a few counts. The rearrangement uses TRBV14 and TRBJ1-4; no firm D call. The V end was cut by 2 bases, the J end by 8 bases, with 6 bases between. Germline V gene sequence: CDR1 SGHDN, CDR2 FVKESK. The CDR3 consists of 12 residues. The CDR3 DNA follows: TGTGCCAGCAGCCAAATCGGGGAAAAACTGTTTTTT. It encodes CASSQIGEKLFF.

This clonotype showed up just a few times. The CDR3 sequence: CASSVTYEQYF. CDR3 sequence (DNA): TGTGCCAGCAGCGTAACCTACGAGCAGTACTTC. The rearrangement uses TRBV28 and TRBJ2-7; D ambiguous. This CDR3 contains 11 residues. Germline CDR1 reads MDHEN; CDR2 reads SYDVKM. Trimming left V 6 bases short and J 2 bases short, with 5 bases between.

The chain employs TRBV3-1 and TRBJ2-1; D is possibly TRBD1 (5 bases). The CDR3 runs to 13 residues. Germline-derived CDR1 and CDR2 are LGHDT and YNNKEL (reference sequence). The ends were cut back, 1 base at V and 9 bases at J, with 10 bases in the middle. CDR3 loop: CASSQAGQGEQFF. The CDR3 bases are TGTGCCAGCAGCCAAGCGGGCCAGGGTGAGCAGTTCTTC.

The gene calls are TRBV25-1 and TRBJ1-2, with 7 positions matching TRBD1. The CDR3 extends over 12 amino acids. The V and J ends lost 5 bases and 8 bases, in that order; junction bases with no gene match: 5. Per the germline V gene, CDR1 is MGHDK and CDR2 is SYGVNS. CDR3: CASSWGQWGYTF. As DNA, the CDR3 is TGTGCCAGCAGTTGGGGACAGTGGGGCTACACCTTC.

V gene TRBV24-1 combines with J gene TRBJ2-3; D gene uncertain. The CDR3 spans 14 residues. From germline, CDR1 is KGHDR and CDR2 SFDVKD. V was trimmed by 4 bases and J by 5 bases, leaving 12 bases between them. This CDR3 reads CATSESSLVDTQYF. CDR3 in DNA: TGTGCCACCAGTGAGAGTAGTTTAGTAGATACGCAGTATTTT.

The chain uses TRBV2 and TRBJ2-5; TRBD2 agrees at 13 bases. Germline V gives CDR1 SNHLY, CDR2 FYNNEI. With 5 bases clipped from V and 0 bases from J, the junction kept 12 bases outside the gene matches. The length of the CDR3 is 19 residues. For the CDR3, the DNA is TGTGCCAGCAGTATAACCCCCCCTGGGACTAGCGGGGACCAAGAGACCCAGTACTTC. It translates to CASSITPPGTSGDQETQYF. Full variable domain (missing parts from reference TRBV2 and TRBJ2-5): EPEVTQTPSHQVTQMGQEVILRCVPISNHLYFYWYRQILGQKVEFLVSFYNNEISEKSEIFDDQFSVERPDGSNFTLKIRSTKLEDSAMYFCASSITPPGTSGDQETQYFGPGTRLLVL.

This clonotype was detected only a few times. V and J are TRBV29-1 and TRBJ2-2, with 8 bases fitting TRBD1. Trimming removed 7 bases from V and 6 bases from J; junction bases left unmatched: 7. This CDR3 comprises 13 residues. Germline CDR1 is SQVTM and CDR2 is ANQGSEA. The CDR3 nucleotides are TGCAGCGCAGGGACAGGCGGCCCCGGGGAGCTGTTTTTT. Translating gives CSAGTGGPGELFF.

This clonotype was seen repeatedly, ten times or more. The chain employs TRBV7-6 and TRBJ2-5, with D uncertain. Germline-derived CDR1 and CDR2 are SGHVS and FNYEAQ. The ends were cut back, 3 bases at V and 2 bases at J, with 13 bases in the middle. CDR3 length equals 15 residues. The CDR3 loop reads CASSFVSTEQETQYF. DNA of the CDR3: TGTGCCAGCAGCTTTGTTTCGACGGAGCAAGAGACCCAGTACTTC. The whole variable domain, filled in from reference TRBV7-6 and TRBJ2-5, reads GAGVSQSPRYKVTKRGQDVALRCDPISGHVSLYWYRQALGQGPEFLTYFNYEAQQDKSGLPNDRFSAERPEGSISTLTIQRTEQRDSAMYRCASSFVSTEQETQYFGPGTRLLVL.

Many counts were recorded for this clonotype. The chain links TRBV27 to TRBJ1-1; 7 bases line up with TRBD1. V was pared by 6 bases and J by 10 bases, with 8 bases of the junction left unmatched. Germline V gives CDR1 MNHEY, CDR2 SMNVEV (reference sequence). The CDR3 has 12 residues. DNA of the CDR3: TGTGCCAGCAGCGGACAGGCGTCACCAGCTTTCTTT. Translating it yields CASSGQASPAFF.

This clonotype was seen many times. The chain carries TRBV6-5 and TRBJ1-2; no clear D. The CDR3 contains 14 residues. V was clipped by 4 bases and J by 0 bases, with 9 bases between them. CDR1 and CDR2 (germline): MNHEY, SVGAGI. The CDR3 DNA reads TGTGCCAGCAGTTCCGGGTGGGCTAACTATGGCTACACCTTC. This translates into CASSSGWANYGYTF.

This clonotype was seen more than once but under ten times. The J gene is TRBJ2-3, the V gene TRBV5-1, with 8 bases aligning to TRBD2. Germline CDR1 is SGHRS and CDR2 is YFSETQ. The CDR3 extends over 14 amino acids. V lost 3 bases to trimming and J lost 3 bases; unmatched junction nucleotides: 3. The CDR3, as DNA: TGCGCCAGCAGCTGGACTAGCAGAACAGATACGCAGTATTTT. Its translation is CASSWTSRTDTQYF.

This clonotype was seen repeatedly, ten times or more. The chain combines TRBV29-1 with TRBJ2-3; no reliable D call. V lost 7 bases and J 1 base, leaving 15 bases between the germline ends. The CDR3 consists of 14 residues. Germline values: CDR1 SQVTM, CDR2 ANQGSEA. The CDR3 DNA sequence: TGCAGCGCCCGGAGTGAGCTCGGCACAGATACGCAGTATTTT. Residues: CSARSELGTDTQYF.

This clonotype was seen more than once but under ten times. This sequence joins TRBV7-9 and TRBJ2-1, with no clear D. CDR3 length: 11 amino acids. V was cut by 7 bases and J by 3 bases, with 4 bases left in between. From germline, CDR1 is SEHNR and CDR2 FQNEAQ (reference sequence). Here the CDR3 reads CASNNYNEQFF. The CDR3 DNA reads as TGTGCCAGCAACAACTACAATGAGCAGTTCTTC. The entire variable domain, with the rest obtained from reference TRBV7-9 and TRBJ2-1, is as follows: DTGVSQNPRHKITKRGQNVTFRCDPISEHNRLYWYRQTLGQGPEFLTYFQNEAQLEKSRLLSDRFSAERPKGSFSTLEIQRTEQGDSAMYLCASNNYNEQFFGPGTRLTVL.

This clonotype was counted between two and nine times. The chain links TRBV9 to TRBJ1-1; no reliable D call. CDR1 SGDLS and CDR2 YYNGEE come from the germline V gene. The V and J ends lost 0 bases and 4 bases respectively, with 7 bases between them. The CDR3 is 13 amino acids. In DNA form, the CDR3 reads TGTGCCAGCAGCGTAGCTCGGGGCACTGAAGCTTTCTTT. Protein product: CASSVARGTEAFF.

CDR3 sequence: CASSRGLRSEQFF. As DNA, the CDR3 is TGTGCCAGCAGCCGGGGACTGCGTTCTGAGCAGTTCTTC. V and J are TRBV6-1 and TRBJ2-1; maybe TRBD2 (6 bases). In germline, CDR1 is MNHNS, CDR2 SASEGT. Trimming took off 6 bases at V and 9 bases at J, with 15 bases between the two ends. There are 13 residues in the CDR3.